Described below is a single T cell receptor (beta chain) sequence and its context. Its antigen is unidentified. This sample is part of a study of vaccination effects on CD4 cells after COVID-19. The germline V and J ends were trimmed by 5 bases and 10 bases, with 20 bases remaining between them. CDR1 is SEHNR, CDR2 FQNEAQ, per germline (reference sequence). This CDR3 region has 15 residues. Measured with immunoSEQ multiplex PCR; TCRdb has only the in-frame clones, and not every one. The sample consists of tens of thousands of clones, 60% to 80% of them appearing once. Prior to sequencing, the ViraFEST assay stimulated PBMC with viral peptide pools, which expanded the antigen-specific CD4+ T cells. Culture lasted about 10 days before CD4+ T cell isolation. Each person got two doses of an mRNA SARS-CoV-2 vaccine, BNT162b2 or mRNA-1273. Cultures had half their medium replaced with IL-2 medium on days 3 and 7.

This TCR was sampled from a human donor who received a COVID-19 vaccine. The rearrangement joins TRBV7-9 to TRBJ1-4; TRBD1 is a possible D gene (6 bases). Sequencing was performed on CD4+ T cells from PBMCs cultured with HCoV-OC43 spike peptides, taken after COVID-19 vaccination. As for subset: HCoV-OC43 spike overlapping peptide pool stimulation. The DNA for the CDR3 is TGTGCCAGCAGCCAGGGCGGACAGTCCGGACCAAAACTGTTTTTT. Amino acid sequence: CASSQGGQSGPKLFF.